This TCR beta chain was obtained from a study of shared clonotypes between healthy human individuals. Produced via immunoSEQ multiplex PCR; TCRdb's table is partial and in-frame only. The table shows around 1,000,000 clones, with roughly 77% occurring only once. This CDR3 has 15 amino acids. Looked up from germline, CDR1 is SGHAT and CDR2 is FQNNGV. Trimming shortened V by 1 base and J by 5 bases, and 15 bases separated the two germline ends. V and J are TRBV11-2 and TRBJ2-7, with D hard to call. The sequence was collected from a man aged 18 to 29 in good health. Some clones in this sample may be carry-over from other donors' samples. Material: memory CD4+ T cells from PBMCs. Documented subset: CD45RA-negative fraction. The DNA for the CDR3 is TGTGCCAGCAGCTTAGTAGGCCGCTTATCCCACGAGCAGTACTTC. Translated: CASSLVGRLSHEQYF.